Here is one T cell receptor beta chain with its context. Its antigen is unknown. The source of the sample is a study of monozygotic twins with inflammatory bowel disease. TCRdb re-analyzed the 5' RACE reads; it lists each CDR3 protein once, without DNA. The sample table includes 90,000 to 110,000 distinct CDR3 sequences. The study's findings and limits: Telling different T cell subtypes apart from each other was not possible. Among IBD patients, fewer clonotypes were shared with others than among healthy twins, especially with disease activity.

After skipping T cell sorting, the authors isolated total RNA from whole blood. Sequencing was done on a sample of blood. The TCR was taken from a human donor with ulcerative colitis or Crohn's disease, or a healthy co-twin of an affected twin (not recorded which).

CDR3 amino acids: CASSSGGPYNEQFF. V gene TRBV6-5 combines with J gene TRBJ2-1; no DNA is available, so the TRBD2 call from TCRdb remains unchecked. Per germline, CDR1 MNHEY and CDR2 SVGAGI. This CDR3 has 14 residues.